This TCR beta chain was captured by sequencing in a study of blood T cell repertoires in COVID-19. Original processing methods: Amplifying reference gene primers gave estimates of nucleated cell counts. The method was immunoSEQ multiplex PCR; TCRdb's version includes in-frame clones alone and lacks a portion of them. That table supplies the V and J calls and clone size; D and trimming were determined from the DNA. The sample has around 190,000 clones, over 80% seen once. Germline CDR1 reads MNHNY; CDR2 reads SVGAGI (reference sequence). V lost 2 bases, J lost 7 bases, and 11 bases lay in between. The CDR3 has 14 amino acids. The Seattle patients, enrolled during active infection, were followed longitudinally.

The chain couples TRBV6-6 to TRBJ1-4, with D possibly matching TRBD1 (6 bases). The receptor comes from a woman aged 55 to 70 with COVID-19, enrolled during active disease. Sequencing input: peripheral blood. The CDR3 DNA is TGTGCCAGCAGTTACAGGGGGGGAAGTGAAAAACTGTTTTTT. It codes for CASSYRGGSEKLFF.